Sequencing of this T cell receptor beta chain was carried out in a study of cytomegalovirus exposure and HLA in healthy donors. Study conclusions and caveats: In vitro confirmation showed a few CMV-associated chains to be CMV antigen specific. When a later analysis was performed, an Asian-associated ancestry cluster reportedly had fewer N-insertions than the roughly 690-donor mean. Being indistinguishable, some V segments were excluded, TRBV6-2 and TRBV6-3 among them. Analyses of presence and absence presupposed an approximately uniform sequencing depth across donors.

CDR3 length: 15 amino acids. After removal of 0 bases from V and 10 bases from J, the junction contained 11 bases not matched to a gene. Germline CDR1 SGHAT, CDR2 FQNNGV. The PCR was carried out with 60 Vbeta primers and 13 Jbeta primers. Produced via immunoSEQ multiplex PCR; TCRdb's table is partial and in-frame only. Of fewer than 300,000 clones listed, roughly 90% are singletons. Worth noting for this clone: What it recognizes is unknown.

The material sequenced was PBMCs. This sequence originates from a man aged 35-49 years in good health and CMV-seropositive. J is TRBJ1-1 and V is TRBV11-2; 7 nucleotides agree with TRBD1. The CDR3: CASSLDLGTDPRAFF. CDR3 in DNA: TGTGCCAGCAGCTTAGATCTCGGGACAGACCCGCGAGCTTTCTTT.